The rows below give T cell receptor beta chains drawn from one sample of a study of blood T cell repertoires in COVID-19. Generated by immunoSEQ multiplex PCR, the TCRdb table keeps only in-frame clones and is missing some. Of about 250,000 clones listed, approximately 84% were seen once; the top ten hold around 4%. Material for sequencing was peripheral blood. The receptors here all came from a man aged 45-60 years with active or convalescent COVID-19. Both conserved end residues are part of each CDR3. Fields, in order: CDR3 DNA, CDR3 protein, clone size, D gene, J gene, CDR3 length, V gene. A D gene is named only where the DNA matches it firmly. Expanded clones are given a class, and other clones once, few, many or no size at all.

DNA: TGTGCCAGCAGTTCGGACACCGAAGGTACCTACGAGCAGTACTTC; CDR3: CASSSDTEGTYEQYF; size: NA; D: NA; J: TRBJ2-7; length: 15; V: TRBV6-5
DNA: TGCGCCAGCAGCCCCGTACAGGGGGCGTTTGAAAAACTGTTTTTT; CDR3: CASSPVQGAFEKLFF; size: NA; D: TRBD1; J: TRBJ1-4; length: 15; V: TRBV4-1
DNA: TGTGCCAGCAGCCTTGGACTAGCGGGGGGGCCGGGCACAGATACGCAGTATTTT; CDR3: CASSLGLAGGPGTDTQYF; size: NA; D: TRBD2; J: TRBJ2-3; length: 18; V: TRBV4-2
DNA: TGTGCCAGCAGCTTGGACAGGGGGCGACGTGATACGCAGTATTTT; CDR3: CASSLDRGRRDTQYF; size: NA; D: TRBD1; J: TRBJ2-3; length: 15; V: TRBV5-4
DNA: TGTGCCAGCAGTTACTCCGAGGCCGGGGAGCTGTTTTTT; CDR3: CASSYSEAGELFF; size: NA; D: NA; J: TRBJ2-2; length: 13; V: TRBV6-6
DNA: TGTGCCAGCAGTTCAAGCAGGTTCCATGGCTACACCTTC; CDR3: CASSSSRFHGYTF; size: NA; D: NA; J: TRBJ1-2; length: 13; V: TRBV28
DNA: TGTGCCAGCAGCCAAGGTACAGGGCTTGGCTATGGCTACACCTTC; CDR3: CASSQGTGLGYGYTF; size: NA; D: NA; J: TRBJ1-2; length: 15; V: TRBV3-1/TRBV3-2
DNA: TGTGCCTGGAATACAGGGGTAAGCAATCAGCCCCAGCATTTT; CDR3: CAWNTGVSNQPQHF; size: NA; D: TRBD1; J: TRBJ1-5; length: 14; V: TRBV30
DNA: TGCGCCAGCAGGGCAACGGAGCGGGGGGGCCAGAATGAGCAGTTCTTC; CDR3: CASRATERGGQNEQFF; size: NA; D: TRBD2; J: TRBJ2-1; length: 16; V: TRBV5-1
DNA: TGTGCCAGCAGTGGGGACAGGGGGGACGAGCAGTACTTC; CDR3: CASSGDRGDEQYF; size: once; D: TRBD1; J: TRBJ2-7; length: 13; V: TRBV2
DNA: TGTGCCAGCAGTTTGGGACAGAGCTCCTACGAGCAGTACTTC; CDR3: CASSLGQSSYEQYF; size: many; D: TRBD1; J: TRBJ2-7; length: 14; V: TRBV6-2/TRBV6-3
DNA: TGTGCCAGCAGCTCCAGGACTAGCGGCACAGATACGCAGTATTTT; CDR3: CASSSRTSGTDTQYF; size: few; D: TRBD2; J: TRBJ2-3; length: 15; V: TRBV7-2